The 21 T cell receptor beta chains below were found in one sample sequenced in a study of Graves' ophthalmopathy and Graves' hyperthyroidism. Beta-chain TCR CDR3 regions were amplified from RNA transcripts. HTBI primers were used in a first-round RT-PCR, which preceded a second-round multiplex PCR. One entry per CDR3 protein, called by TCRdb with MiXCR from the multiplex PCR reads. The sample lists about 480,000 distinct CDR3 sequences, roughly an eighth occurring once. The sequenced material came from blood. The source of these receptors is a woman aged 25 to 39 with Graves' ophthalmopathy.

There are many counts of this clonotype. The chain recombines TRBV12-3 or TRBV12-4 with TRBJ1-1; 7 bases fit TRBD1. V was pared by 4 bases and J by 5 bases, with 4 bases of the junction left unmatched. CDR3 length: 13 amino acids. The CDR3 is CASSSTGLTEAFF. The CDR3 DNA reads as TGTGCCAGCAGTTCGACAGGGTTAACTGAAGCTTTCTTT.

The sample holds many counts of this clonotype. The chain uses TRBV28 and TRBJ2-7; maybe TRBD1 (6 bases). CDR3 size: 16 residues. Germline values: CDR1 MDHEN, CDR2 SYDVKM. Trimming took 5 bases from V and 5 from J, leaving 22 bases between them. Here the CDR3 DNA reads TGTGCCAGCAGTCGAAGGGGGTCCTCCAAAACACACGAGCAGTACTTC. Its translation: CASSRRGSSKTHEQYF.

J is TRBJ2-1 and V is TRBV24-1, with 7 bases aligning to TRBD2. CDR1 is KGHDR and CDR2 is SFDVKD in the germline V gene. This CDR3 spans 16 amino acids. Trimming took 2 bases from V and 9 from J; bases not matched to a gene: 12. CDR3 nucleotides: TGTGCCACCAGTGATTGGGGATCGGGGGGTGTAGGTGAGCAGTTCTTC. Encoded protein: CATSDWGSGGVGEQFF.

The rearrangement joins TRBV20-1 to TRBJ2-5; TRBD1 or TRBD2 may be the D gene (5 bases each). CDR3 length: 13 residues. Per the germline V gene, CDR1 is DFQATT and CDR2 is SNEGSKA (reference sequence). The V gene lost 6 bases and the J gene lost 0 bases, with 11 bases spanning the gap. This chain's CDR3 is CSATGPNQETQYF. The CDR3 nucleotides read TGCAGTGCCACGGGACCAAACCAAGAGACCCAGTACTTC.

This clonotype was detected ten times or more. The chain employs TRBV9 and TRBJ2-5; D uncertain. Trimming removed 4 bases from V and 5 bases from J, with 12 bases in between. This CDR3 is built from 13 residues. Germline loops: CDR1 SGDLS, CDR2 YYNGEE. The CDR3 sequence: CASSPHPLETQYF. CDR3 nucleotides: TGTGCCAGCAGCCCACACCCCTTGGAGACCCAGTACTTC.

This clonotype was seen many times. The chain recombines TRBV24-1 with TRBJ2-7; 9 nucleotides line up with TRBD1. Germline V gene lookup returns CDR1 KGHDR and CDR2 SFDVKD. J was trimmed by 4 bases and V by 11 bases; bases with no gene match: 8. The CDR3 spans 13 residues. CDR3 sequence reads: CAIQRGQGYEQYF. The CDR3 DNA sequence: TGTGCCATCCAGCGGGGACAGGGTTACGAGCAGTACTTC.

This clonotype was counted ten times or more. The chain has TRBV6-2 or TRBV6-3 and TRBJ2-5, with D tentatively TRBD1 or TRBD2 (5 bases each). Germline CDR1 is MNHEY and CDR2 is SVGEGT. The CDR3 has 15 residues. Trimming cost V 2 bases and J 5 bases, with 15 bases left between them. The chain's CDR3 is CASSYLRGSVETQYF. The DNA of the CDR3 is TGTGCCAGCAGTTACCTCCGGGGCAGCGTGGAGACCCAGTACTTC.

This clonotype was seen at least ten times. In DNA, the CDR3 is TGTGCCAGCAGTTACAGGGGGACGGGAGAGGAGAGAGAGCAGTACTTC. Translating it yields CASSYRGTGEEREQYF. This rearrangement joins TRBV6-5 to TRBJ2-7; TRBD1 or TRBD2 may be the D gene (6 bases each). With 2 bases removed from V and 7 bases from J, the gap between germline ends came to 21 bases. The CDR3 runs to 16 residues. Per germline, CDR1 MNHEY and CDR2 SVGAGI.

This clonotype was seen ten or more times. One end of the junction fails to match germline, which may point to a read error. V and J are TRBV20-1 and TRBJ2-4; TRBD2 agrees at 13 bases. The CDR3 covers 15 residues. The germline CDR1 and CDR2 sequences are DFQATT and SNEGSKA (reference sequence). Here the CDR3 reads CSARELAGGRNIKYF. DNA for the CDR3: TGCAGTGCTAGAGAACTAGCGGGGGGGCGAAACATTAAGTACTTC.

This clonotype was observed at least ten times. Being one base from a much bigger clone, this may be a read error. This chain connects TRBV6-1 to TRBJ2-7; D possibly corresponds to TRBD1 (5 bases). The CDR3 contains 16 residues. Looked up from germline, CDR1 is MNHNS and CDR2 is SASEGT. CDR3 amino acids: CASSEAYRSSSCEQYF. CDR3 bases: TGTGCCAGCAGTGAAGCGTACAGGTCAAGCTCCTGCGAGCAGTACTTC.

In its sample, this clonotype was seen many times. This CDR3 reads CASSPTSGTGELFF. CDR3 nucleotides: TGTGCCAGCAGCCCGACTAGCGGGACCGGGGAGCTGTTTTTT. The gene calls are TRBV11-2 and TRBJ2-2; 10 bases align to TRBD2. The CDR3 length is 14 residues. Germline V lookup: CDR1 SGHAT, CDR2 FQNNGV. J lost 5 bases, V lost 5 bases, and 2 bases had no gene match.

This clonotype appeared many times. The genes are TRBV7-8 and TRBJ2-2; 13 nucleotides agree with TRBD2. The CDR3 sequence is 17 residues long. Trimming at V came to 5 bases and at J to 4 bases, leaving 7 bases not matched to a gene. Germline assignment: CDR1 SGHVS and CDR2 FQNEAQ. This CDR3 reads CASSRTSGGWGTGELFF. The CDR3 DNA reads TGTGCCAGCAGCCGGACTAGCGGGGGTTGGGGCACCGGGGAGCTGTTTTTT.

This clonotype was recorded at least ten times. The chain employs TRBV24-1 and TRBJ2-6, with a weak D call TRBD1 (6 bases). CDR3 length: 18 amino acids. From germline, CDR1 is KGHDR and CDR2 SFDVKD. The V end lost 7 bases, the J end lost 0 bases, and 18 bases lay between the germline ends. CDR3 sequence: CATRPDTGQFSGANVLTF. The DNA for the CDR3 is TGTGCCACCAGACCCGATACTGGACAGTTCTCTGGGGCCAACGTCCTGACTTTC.

This clonotype has ten or more counts. The chain is built from TRBV7-9 and TRBJ1-2; D not certain. The CDR3 contains 13 residues. V lost 4 bases to trimming and J lost 8 bases, with 14 bases between them. Germline V gene data show CDR1 as SEHNR and CDR2 as FQNEAQ (reference sequence). CDR3 region: CASSSTGVGGYTF. CDR3 DNA: TGTGCCAGCAGCTCAACGGGCGTAGGGGGCTACACCTTC.

This clonotype was counted ten times or more. This chain links TRBV2 with TRBJ1-1; unclear D gene. The CDR3 is made up of 12 amino acids. Germline assignment: CDR1 SNHLY and CDR2 FYNNEI. V lost 4 bases, J lost 9 bases, and 12 bases lay in between. CDR3 in DNA: TGTGCCAGCAGTGTGTACGGAGGCAAAGCTTTCTTT. The encoded protein is CASSVYGGKAFF.

This clonotype was seen many times. CDR3 region: CASRRGSGGAENTGELFF. The DNA for the CDR3 is TGTGCCAGCAGGCGGGGAAGCGGGGGGGCCGAGAACACCGGGGAGCTGTTTTTT. This sequence joins TRBV2 and TRBJ2-2; TRBD2 matches at 10 bases. Trimming cost V 6 bases and J 1 base; bases outside gene matches: 11. Per the germline V gene, CDR1 is SNHLY and CDR2 is FYNNEI. The CDR3 totals 18 residues. Together with reference TRBV2 and TRBJ2-2, the CDR3 gives the full variable domain: EPEVTQTPSHQVTQMGQEVILRCVPISNHLYFYWYRQILGQKVEFLVSFYNNEISEKSEIFDDQFSVERPDGSNFTLKIRSTKLEDSAMYFCASRRGSGGAENTGELFFGEGSRLTVL.

This clonotype was seen ten or more times. For the CDR3, the DNA is TGTGCCAGTCTACAGGGTGACTATGGCTACACCTTC. As protein: CASLQGDYGYTF. This chain uses TRBV6-1 with TRBJ1-2, with a weak D call TRBD1 (6 bases). The CDR3 totals 12 residues. Per germline, CDR1 MNHNS and CDR2 SASEGT. V lost 9 bases and J 3 bases, leaving 11 bases between the germline ends.

The chain couples TRBV20-1 to TRBJ1-3; TRBD1 might be the D (5 bases). The CDR3 sequence is 15 residues long. V lost 7 bases, J lost 9 bases, and 25 bases lay in between. In germline, CDR1 is DFQATT, CDR2 SNEGSKA (reference sequence). The CDR3 nucleotides are TGCAGTGTTCCTCGCCGGGGGGGGTTCGGTATCACCATATATTTT. Its protein product is CSVPRRGGFGITIYF.

This clonotype was counted many times. The chain is built from TRBV6-2 or TRBV6-3 and TRBJ2-5; 10 bases map to TRBD2. This CDR3 is built from 15 residues. V trimming: 4 bases; J trimming: 1 base; junction bases outside the gene matches: 3. Looked up from germline, CDR1 is MNHEY and CDR2 is SVGEGT. The CDR3 region has the DNA TGTGCCAGCAGTTTCAGGACTAGCGGCCAAGAGACCCAGTACTTC. Translation gives CASSFRTSGQETQYF.

This clonotype was found many times. The chain uses TRBV7-2 and TRBJ2-7; D call uncertain. Germline V CDR1 and CDR2: SGHTA, FQGNSA. The CDR3 has 11 residues. Deletions cut 5 bases from V and 3 bases from J, with 5 bases between. CDR3 DNA sequence: TGTGCCAGCAGCAGATACTACGAGCAGTACTTC. Protein: CASSRYYEQYF.

The table lists this clonotype with many counts. The rearrangement joins TRBV12-3 or TRBV12-4 to TRBJ1-6; 10 nucleotides align to TRBD1. The CDR3 is made up of 15 amino acids. V lost 8 bases to trimming and J lost 9 bases; unmatched junction nucleotides: 10. The CDR3 spells CASRVAGTGVSPLHF. Written as DNA, the CDR3 is TGTGCCAGCCGCGTGGCCGGGACAGGGGTTTCACCCCTCCACTTT.